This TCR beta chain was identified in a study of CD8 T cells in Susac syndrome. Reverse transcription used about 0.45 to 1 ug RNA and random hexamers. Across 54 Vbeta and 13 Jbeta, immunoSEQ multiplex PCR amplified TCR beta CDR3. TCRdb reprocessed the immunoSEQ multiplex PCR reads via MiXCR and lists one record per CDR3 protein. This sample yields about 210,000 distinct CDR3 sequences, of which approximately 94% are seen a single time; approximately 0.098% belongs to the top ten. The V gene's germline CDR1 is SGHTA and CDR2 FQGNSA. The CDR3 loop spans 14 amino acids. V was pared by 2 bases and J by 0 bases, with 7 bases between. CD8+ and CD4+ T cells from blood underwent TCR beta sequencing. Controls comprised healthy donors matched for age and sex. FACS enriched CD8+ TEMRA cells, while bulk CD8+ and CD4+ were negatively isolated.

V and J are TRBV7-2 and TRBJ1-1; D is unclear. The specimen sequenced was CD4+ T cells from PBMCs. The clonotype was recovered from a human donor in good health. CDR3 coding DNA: TGTGCCAGCAGCTTATTGAGGGTGAACACTGAAGCTTTCTTT. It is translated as CASSLLRVNTEAFF.